This T cell receptor beta chain appears in the sequencing data of a study of cytotoxic CD8 clonotypes in ibrutinib-treated CLL. Study details: Results showed around 24 partial and 2 complete responses; following median roughly 70 months, approximately 14 remained remitted, roughly 12 advanced.

This clone has only one observation. Its target is unknown. The repertoire was sequenced with immunoSEQ multiplex PCR; TCRdb's copy has only in-frame clones and lacks some. This table has 140,000 or so clones, around three quarters appearing once. Findings and limits, study-wide: At progression, clonality fell back toward baseline after rising at ibrutinib response.

Trimming cost V 4 bases and J 6 bases, with 13 bases left between them. The CDR3 has 14 amino acids. Looked up from germline, CDR1 is LGHNA and CDR2 is YSLEER. This sequence originates from a human donor with chronic lymphocytic leukemia. The chain employs TRBV4-3 and TRBJ1-5; D unclear. This material consisted of PBMCs, taken after 12 months of ibrutinib treatment. The CDR3 region has the DNA TGCGCCAGCAGCCTAGGAGGGTTCGGTCAGCCCCAGCATTTT. Residues: CASSLGGFGQPQHF.